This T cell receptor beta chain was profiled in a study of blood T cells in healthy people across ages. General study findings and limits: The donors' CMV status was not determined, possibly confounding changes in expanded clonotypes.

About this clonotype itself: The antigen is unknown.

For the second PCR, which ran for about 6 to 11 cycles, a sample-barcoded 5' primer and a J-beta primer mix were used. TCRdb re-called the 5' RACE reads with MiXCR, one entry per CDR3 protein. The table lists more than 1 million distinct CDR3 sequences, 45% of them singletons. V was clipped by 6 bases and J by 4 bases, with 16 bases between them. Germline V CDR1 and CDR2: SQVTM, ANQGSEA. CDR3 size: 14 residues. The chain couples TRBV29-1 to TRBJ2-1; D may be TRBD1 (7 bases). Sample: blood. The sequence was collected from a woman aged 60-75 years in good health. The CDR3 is CSVRQGGKYNEQFF. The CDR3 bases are TGCAGCGTCCGCCAGGGGGGCAAATACAATGAGCAGTTCTTC.